The T cell receptor (beta chain) under discussion was sequenced for a study of T cell responses to AZD1222 COVID-19 vaccine. The study's findings and limits: Seropositivity was recorded at baseline in only six AZD1222 recipients.

Profiling relied on immunoSEQ multiplex PCR, and the TCRdb table lists in-frame clones only, not all of them. This table holds over 100,000 clones, roughly 85% found once. Regarding this clone: Its antigen is unidentified.

The receptor's source is an adult who received the MenACWY meningococcal vaccine as a control. Sequenced material: peripheral blood, taken 28 days after the second dose of the MenACWY control vaccine.

The CDR3 nucleotides are TGTGCCAGCAGTTACGACAGGGGGGGAGGCTATGGCTACACCTTC. Translated, it gives CASSYDRGGGYGYTF. The rearrangement links TRBV6-5 to TRBJ1-2, with 9 bases that match TRBD1. The CDR3 sequence is 15 residues long. V gave up 2 bases and J gave up 4 bases; unmatched junction bases: 5. The germline CDR1 and CDR2 sequences are MNHEY and SVGAGI.